Listed below are T cell receptor beta chains from one sample, sequenced in a study of blood T cell repertoires in COVID-19. Using immunoSEQ multiplex PCR, the repertoire was profiled, and TCRdb retains in-frame clones only, with some absent. The sample lists 250,000 to 300,000 clones; approximately 90% were seen once. Material for sequencing was peripheral blood. The origin of the receptors is a woman aged 40 to 50 with acute or convalescent COVID-19. Each CDR3 is given with its conserved first and last residue. Each record gives: CDR3 protein, CDR3 DNA, J gene, V gene, clone size, D gene. A D gene is named only where the DNA matches it firmly. For some rows the clone size is stated as once, few or many, or as a class when expanded; others skip it.

cdr3_aa: CASRTLSGLSGGYTF; cdr3_nt: TGCGCCAGCAGGACTCTGTCAGGGCTTTCGGGTGGCTACACCTTC; j_call: TRBJ1-2; v_call: TRBV5-1; clone_size: .; d_call: .
cdr3_aa: CASSPITRGTEAFF; cdr3_nt: TGCGCCAGCAGCCCTATCACTCGGGGCACTGAAGCTTTCTTT; j_call: TRBJ1-1; v_call: TRBV5-1; clone_size: .; d_call: .
cdr3_aa: CASSRTRGTGTGSEKLFF; cdr3_nt: TGTGCCAGCAGCCGAACGCGGGGTACCGGGACAGGGAGTGAAAAACTGTTTTTT; j_call: TRBJ1-4; v_call: TRBV5-4; clone_size: few; d_call: TRBD1
cdr3_aa: CASRQPGQGADTQYF; cdr3_nt: TGTGCCAGCAGACAACCGGGACAGGGGGCAGATACGCAGTATTTT; j_call: TRBJ2-3; v_call: TRBV7-2; clone_size: .; d_call: TRBD1
cdr3_aa: CASSLGGYNYGYTF; cdr3_nt: TGCGCCAGCAGCTTGGGGGGCTACAACTATGGCTACACCTTC; j_call: TRBJ1-2; v_call: TRBV5-1; clone_size: .; d_call: .
cdr3_aa: CASSLSDTEAFF; cdr3_nt: TGTGCCAGCAGCTTATCTGACACTGAAGCTTTCTTT; j_call: TRBJ1-1; v_call: TRBV7-9; clone_size: .; d_call: .
cdr3_aa: CASSLDRVLTNEKLFF; cdr3_nt: TGTGCCAGCTCGCTGGACAGGGTTCTAACTAATGAAAAACTGTTTTTT; j_call: TRBJ1-4; v_call: TRBV18; clone_size: .; d_call: TRBD1
cdr3_aa: CSVHPGGGQGYTF; cdr3_nt: TGCAGCGTTCACCCGGGGGGGGGCCAAGGCTACACCTTC; j_call: TRBJ1-2; v_call: TRBV29-1; clone_size: .; d_call: .
cdr3_aa: CASSSQKFTDTQYF; cdr3_nt: TGCGCCAGCAGCTCGCAGAAATTCACAGATACGCAGTATTTT; j_call: TRBJ2-3; v_call: TRBV5-1; clone_size: once; d_call: .
cdr3_aa: CASSPLAGNVDTQYF; cdr3_nt: TGTGCCAGCTCACCCCTAGCGGGGAATGTAGATACGCAGTATTTT; j_call: TRBJ2-3; v_call: TRBV18; clone_size: .; d_call: TRBD2
cdr3_aa: CASSFLGITPTNEQFF; cdr3_nt: TGTGCCAGCAGTTTCCTCGGGATCACTCCCACAAATGAGCAGTTCTTC; j_call: TRBJ2-1; v_call: TRBV6-5; clone_size: .; d_call: .
cdr3_aa: CASSTDRGGRGEKLFF; cdr3_nt: TGTGCCAGCAGTACCGACAGGGGAGGACGAGGTGAAAAACTGTTTTTT; j_call: TRBJ1-4; v_call: TRBV6-6; clone_size: .; d_call: TRBD1
cdr3_aa: CASSQGTGLAWDTQYF; cdr3_nt: TGTGCCAGCAGCCAAGGAACTGGACTAGCCTGGGATACGCAGTATTTT; j_call: TRBJ2-3; v_call: TRBV3-1/TRBV3-2; clone_size: .; d_call: TRBD2
cdr3_aa: CAWSVRRGTEAFF; cdr3_nt: TGTGCCTGGAGTGTACGAAGGGGCACTGAAGCTTTCTTT; j_call: TRBJ1-1; v_call: TRBV30; clone_size: .; d_call: .
cdr3_aa: CASSVPGTADEKLFF; cdr3_nt: TGTGCCAGCAGTGTGCCCGGGACAGCCGATGAAAAACTGTTTTTT; j_call: TRBJ1-4; v_call: TRBV25-1; clone_size: once; d_call: TRBD1
cdr3_aa: CASTPGGAGEKLFF; cdr3_nt: TGCGCCAGCACCCCGGGAGGGGCGGGTGAAAAACTGTTTTTT; j_call: TRBJ1-4; v_call: TRBV5-1; clone_size: .; d_call: .
cdr3_aa: CASSTLQGLDGYTF; cdr3_nt: TGTGCCAGCAGTACCCTACAGGGCCTGGATGGCTACACCTTC; j_call: TRBJ1-2; v_call: TRBV2; clone_size: .; d_call: .
cdr3_aa: CASSWDRDNEQFF; cdr3_nt: TGTGCCAGCAGTTGGGACAGGGACAATGAGCAGTTCTTC; j_call: TRBJ2-1; v_call: TRBV12-3/TRBV12-4; clone_size: .; d_call: TRBD1
cdr3_aa: CASSSGEGLKAFF; cdr3_nt: TGTGCCAGCAGCTCCGGGGAGGGACTGAAAGCTTTCTTT; j_call: TRBJ1-1; v_call: TRBV7-2; clone_size: .; d_call: .
cdr3_aa: CASSIPRRPGTEAFF; cdr3_nt: TGTGCCAGTAGTATCCCTCGCCGACCGGGCACTGAAGCTTTCTTT; j_call: TRBJ1-1; v_call: TRBV19; clone_size: once; d_call: .
cdr3_aa: CASSDSSQGRYNEQFF; cdr3_nt: TGTGCCAGCAGTGACTCAAGCCAGGGGAGATACAATGAGCAGTTCTTC; j_call: TRBJ2-1; v_call: TRBV6-4; clone_size: .; d_call: .
cdr3_aa: CATSDYRGPGGYTF; cdr3_nt: TGTGCCACCAGTGATTACAGGGGGCCGGGAGGCTACACCTTC; j_call: TRBJ1-2; v_call: TRBV24-1; clone_size: .; d_call: TRBD1
cdr3_aa: CASSFPVQGYNTEAFF; cdr3_nt: TGTGCCAGCAGTTTTCCTGTACAGGGCTATAACACTGAAGCTTTCTTT; j_call: TRBJ1-1; v_call: TRBV28; clone_size: .; d_call: .
cdr3_aa: CASSPGRGGTEAFF; cdr3_nt: TGTGCCAGCAGCCCGGGGAGGGGTGGAACTGAAGCTTTCTTT; j_call: TRBJ1-1; v_call: TRBV7-2; clone_size: .; d_call: .
cdr3_aa: CASSLGQEVSTNEKLFF; cdr3_nt: TGTGCCAGCAGCTTAGGGCAGGAGGTATCAACTAATGAAAAACTGTTTTTT; j_call: TRBJ1-4; v_call: TRBV7-9; clone_size: .; d_call: .
cdr3_aa: CASSVDSSTNEKLFF; cdr3_nt: TGTGCCAGCAGTGTGGACAGTTCAACTAATGAAAAACTGTTTTTT; j_call: TRBJ1-4; v_call: TRBV6-1; clone_size: .; d_call: .
cdr3_aa: CASSVGQGAGQPQHF; cdr3_nt: TGTGCCAGCAGCGTCGGCCAGGGGGCCGGTCAGCCCCAGCATTTT; j_call: TRBJ1-5; v_call: TRBV9; clone_size: .; d_call: TRBD1
cdr3_aa: CASTSDRDSYNSPLHF; cdr3_nt: .; j_call: TRBJ1-6; v_call: TRBV19; clone_size: .; d_call: .
cdr3_aa: CASSQGSTPGELFF; cdr3_nt: TGCGCCAGCAGCCAAGGTTCGACTCCGGGGGAGCTGTTTTTT; j_call: TRBJ2-2; v_call: TRBV4-1; clone_size: once; d_call: .
cdr3_aa: CASRDSPSSTDTQYF; cdr3_nt: TGTGCCAGCAGGGACAGTCCATCTAGCACAGATACGCAGTATTTT; j_call: TRBJ2-3; v_call: TRBV7-3; clone_size: .; d_call: .
cdr3_aa: CAWSVGTSNQPQHF; cdr3_nt: TGTGCCTGGAGTGTAGGGACATCTAATCAGCCCCAGCATTTT; j_call: TRBJ1-5; v_call: TRBV30; clone_size: .; d_call: .
cdr3_aa: CASSRTPSYNSPLHF; cdr3_nt: TGTGCCAGCTCCCGGACACCCTCCTATAATTCACCCCTCCACTTT; j_call: TRBJ1-6; v_call: TRBV18; clone_size: .; d_call: .
cdr3_aa: CASHRALGTEAFF; cdr3_nt: TGCGCCAGCCACAGGGCGTTGGGCACTGAAGCTTTCTTT; j_call: TRBJ1-1; v_call: TRBV5-1; clone_size: .; d_call: .
cdr3_aa: CASRSSSTDTQYF; cdr3_nt: TGTGCCAGCAGGTCCTCTAGCACAGATACGCAGTATTTT; j_call: TRBJ2-3; v_call: TRBV6-5; clone_size: .; d_call: .
cdr3_aa: CASSWEDRVYGYTF; cdr3_nt: TGTGCCAGCAGCTGGGAAGACAGGGTCTATGGCTACACCTTC; j_call: TRBJ1-2; v_call: TRBV5-4; clone_size: .; d_call: TRBD1
cdr3_aa: CATRTGGAENTEAFF; cdr3_nt: TGTGCCACCAGGACAGGGGGCGCGGAGAACACTGAAGCTTTCTTT; j_call: TRBJ1-1; v_call: TRBV24-1; clone_size: .; d_call: TRBD1
cdr3_aa: CASSVTGGNEQFF; cdr3_nt: TGTGCCAGCAGCGTCACGGGCGGGAATGAGCAGTTCTTC; j_call: TRBJ2-1; v_call: TRBV11-2; clone_size: .; d_call: .
cdr3_aa: CASSQDNRMNTEAFF; cdr3_nt: TGTGCCAGCAGCCAAGATAACAGGATGAACACTGAAGCTTTCTTT; j_call: TRBJ1-1; v_call: TRBV3-1/TRBV3-2; clone_size: few; d_call: .
cdr3_aa: CASSPRTGGRSSYNSPLHF; cdr3_nt: TGTGCCAGCAGTCCCCGGACAGGGGGGAGAAGCTCCTATAATTCACCCCTCCACTTT; j_call: TRBJ1-6; v_call: TRBV27; clone_size: .; d_call: TRBD1
cdr3_aa: CASSWRTGVNEKLFF; cdr3_nt: TGCGCCAGCAGCTGGAGGACAGGGGTTAATGAAAAACTGTTTTTT; j_call: TRBJ1-4; v_call: TRBV5-1; clone_size: .; d_call: TRBD1
cdr3_aa: CASSSVRAGTEAFF; cdr3_nt: TGTGCCAGCAGTTCTGTGAGGGCGGGGACTGAAGCTTTCTTT; j_call: TRBJ1-1; v_call: TRBV11-2; clone_size: .; d_call: .
cdr3_aa: CASTDRGWDANYGYTF; cdr3_nt: TGTGCCAGCACTGACAGGGGTTGGGACGCTAACTATGGCTACACCTTC; j_call: TRBJ1-2; v_call: TRBV6-1; clone_size: once; d_call: TRBD1
cdr3_aa: CASSQLTGKTEAFF; cdr3_nt: TGCGCCAGCAGCCAACTAACAGGGAAGACTGAAGCTTTCTTT; j_call: TRBJ1-1; v_call: TRBV4-1; clone_size: once; d_call: .
cdr3_aa: CAIRAGGRSGANVLTF; cdr3_nt: TGTGCCATCAGGGCGGGGGGACGCTCTGGGGCCAACGTCCTGACTTTC; j_call: TRBJ2-6; v_call: TRBV10-3; clone_size: .; d_call: TRBD2